These 13 T cell receptor beta chains originate from one sample sequenced in a study of cytotoxic CD8 clonotypes in ibrutinib-treated CLL. The data were produced by immunoSEQ multiplex PCR, yet TCRdb's version contains in-frame clones alone and is incomplete. The sample contains some 170,000 clones, around nine tenths of which appear only once. The sequencing here drew on PBMCs, taken at disease progression, from a patient treated with ibrutinib. All receptors come from a human donor with chronic lymphocytic leukemia.

The V call is TRBV5-1, the J call TRBJ1-2; 7 nucleotides agree with TRBD1. This CDR3 has 14 residues. CDR1 and CDR2 (germline): SGHRS, YFSETQ. V lost 2 bases, J lost 3 bases, and 4 bases stayed unmatched. CDR3 bases: TGCGCCAGCAGCTTAAGGGGGCTAGACTATGGCTACACCTTC. Amino acids: CASSLRGLDYGYTF. Filled out from reference TRBV5-1 and TRBJ1-2, the complete variable domain reads KAGVTQTPRYLIKTRGQQVTLSCSPISGHRSVSWYQQTPGQGLQFLFEYFSETQRNKGNFPGRFSGRQFSNSRSEMNVSTLELGDSALYLCASSLRGLDYGYTFGSGTRLTVV.

This chain links TRBV19 with TRBJ2-1; TRBD2 matches 7 bases. Germline assignment: CDR1 LNHDA and CDR2 SQIVND (reference sequence). With V trimmed by 1 base and J by 3 bases, 12 bases remained unmatched. The CDR3 loop spans 18 amino acids. This CDR3 reads CASSIGLVAGAIYNEQFF. Written as DNA, the CDR3 is TGTGCCAGTAGTATAGGCCTGGTGGCGGGAGCTATCTACAATGAGCAGTTCTTC.

The V and J genes are TRBV6-5 and TRBJ2-1; 11 bases line up with TRBD2. The CDR3 contains 16 residues. From germline, CDR1 is MNHEY and CDR2 SVGAGI. Trimming took 4 bases from V and 5 from J; bases not matched to a gene: 7. CDR3 region: CASSSAGTSGHNEQFF. For the CDR3, the DNA is TGTGCCAGCAGTTCCGCCGGGACTAGCGGCCACAATGAGCAGTTCTTC.

This chain uses TRBV6-6 with TRBJ2-4, with 7 bases fitting TRBD1. Unmatched junction bases numbered 8, after V lost 6 bases and J lost 0 bases. Germline V gene sequence: CDR1 MNHNY, CDR2 SVGAGI (reference sequence). The CDR3 covers 16 residues. CDR3 DNA sequence: TGTGCCAGCAGGGGGGACAGAGGACTAGCCAAAAACATTCAGTACTTC. Residues: CASRGDRGLAKNIQYF.

The chain uses TRBV7-3 and TRBJ2-3; D might be TRBD2 (6 bases). In germline, CDR1 is SGHTA, CDR2 FQGTGA. CDR3 size: 16 residues. V shed 2 bases and J shed 0 bases, with 12 bases lying between them. DNA for the CDR3: TGTGCCAGCAGCTTACGGGGGACGTCTAGCACAGATACGCAGTATTTT. As protein: CASSLRGTSSTDTQYF.

The CDR3 nucleotides read TGTGCCAGCAGCCAGGGGCCGAATAATGAAAAACTGTTTTTT. Translation gives CASSQGPNNEKLFF. The V and J genes are TRBV2 and TRBJ1-4; D is perhaps TRBD1 (6 bases). V lost 6 bases to trimming and J lost 4 bases, with 12 bases between them. The CDR3 runs 14 residues. Per germline, CDR1 SNHLY and CDR2 FYNNEI.

CDR3: CASSEYGQGREKLFF. The CDR3 region has the DNA TGTGCCAGCAGTGAATATGGACAGGGCCGAGAAAAACTGTTTTTT. V usage is TRBV25-1 and J usage is TRBJ1-4, with 8 bases fitting TRBD1. CDR3 length: 15 residues. Per the germline V gene, CDR1 is MGHDK and CDR2 is SYGVNS. V lost 0 bases to trimming and J lost 8 bases; unmatched junction nucleotides: 5. The variable domain in full, completed from reference TRBV25-1 and TRBJ1-4, reads EADIYQTPRYLVIGTGKKITLECSQTMGHDKMYWYQQDPGMELHLIHYSYGVNSTEKGDLSSESTVSRIRTEHFPLTLESARPSHTSQYLCASSEYGQGREKLFFGSGTQLSVL.

The rearrangement joins TRBV27 to TRBJ2-6; D is perhaps TRBD1 (6 bases). Germline V gives CDR1 MNHEY, CDR2 SMNVEV (reference sequence). V lost 4 bases to trimming and J lost 0 bases, with 13 bases between them. CDR3 size: 17 residues. The CDR3 region is CASSYGGAISGANVLTF. CDR3 nucleotides: TGTGCCAGCAGTTATGGGGGCGCTATCTCTGGGGCCAACGTCCTGACTTTC.

V is TRBV7-2 and J is TRBJ2-7, with D perhaps matching TRBD1 or TRBD2 (5 bases each). V lost 2 bases and J lost 1, with 12 bases in between. The CDR3 is made up of 15 amino acids. Germline V gene sequence: CDR1 SGHTA, CDR2 FQGNSA. This CDR3 reads CASSLSWDPSYEQYF. CDR3 coding DNA: TGTGCCAGCAGCTTATCATGGGACCCATCCTACGAGCAGTACTTC.

This chain joins TRBV11-2 and TRBJ2-3; D is unclear. The germline V gene has CDR1 SGHAT and CDR2 FQNNGV. With 2 bases removed from V and 5 bases from J, the gap between germline ends came to 5 bases. The CDR3 loop spans 12 amino acids. This CDR3 is CASSLMGDTQYF. DNA of the CDR3: TGTGCCAGCAGCTTAATGGGAGATACGCAGTATTTT.

This clone was observed a single time. The chain couples TRBV6-1 to TRBJ2-5; D may be TRBD1 (6 bases). Germline lookup yields CDR1 MNHNS and CDR2 SASEGT. V lost 7 bases and J lost 1, with 16 bases in between. This CDR3 has 15 amino acids. The CDR3 DNA follows: TGTGCCAGCACAATGGACAGTGGAGGCCAAGAGACCCAGTACTTC. Translating gives CASTMDSGGQETQYF.

The chain links TRBV11-2 to TRBJ1-2, with TRBD1 identical over 9 bases. With V trimmed by 4 bases and J by 5 bases, 8 bases remained unmatched. The length of the CDR3 is 15 residues. Germline V gene lookup returns CDR1 SGHAT and CDR2 FQNNGV. This CDR3 is CASSSGQGSLYGYTF. DNA of the CDR3: TGTGCCAGCAGCTCAGGACAGGGGTCTTTGTATGGCTACACCTTC.

The V call is TRBV5-6, the J call TRBJ1-2, with D perhaps TRBD1 (5 bases). From germline, CDR1 is SGHDT and CDR2 YYEEEE. Trimming stripped 6 bases from V and 5 bases from J, with 17 bases between. The CDR3 runs 14 residues. As DNA, the CDR3 is TGTGCCAGCACCCCTGTCGGGGGAGGATATGGCTACACCTTC. Its protein product is CASTPVGGGYGYTF.